This T cell receptor beta chain emerged from a study of CD8+CD57+ T cells in acquired aplastic anemia. Study at large: An average of 3.2 ug of DNA was obtained from sorted CD4+ and CD8+ cells.

This clonotype was counted only a few times. The target antigen is unknown. Genomic DNA served as template for TCR beta VDJ and CDR3 profiling. MiXCR was run by TCRdb on the reads, yielding one entry per CDR3 protein. The table has some 180,000 distinct CDR3 sequences, around 50% seen once. All sequencing subjects had displayed CD8+CD57+ cell expansion on flow cytometry. Patients uniformly had severe acquired aplastic anemia. V was clipped by 3 bases and J by 3 bases, with 14 bases between them. This CDR3 is built from 15 residues. CDR1 and CDR2 from the germline V gene are SGHTA and FQGNSA. Whole-study findings and limits: There were over 25 CD8+ CDR3 sequences that occurred in both patients and controls.

The origin of this receptor is a human donor with aplastic anemia. The sample comprised sorted CD4+, CD8+, or CD8+CD57+ T cells (not recorded which) from PBMCs. The rearrangement links TRBV7-2 to TRBJ2-5; D possibly uses TRBD1 or TRBD2 (5 bases each). CDR3 sequence (DNA): TGTGCCAGCAGCTTTCGAGGGGTGCCCGAAGAGACCCAGTACTTC. This translates into CASSFRGVPEETQYF.